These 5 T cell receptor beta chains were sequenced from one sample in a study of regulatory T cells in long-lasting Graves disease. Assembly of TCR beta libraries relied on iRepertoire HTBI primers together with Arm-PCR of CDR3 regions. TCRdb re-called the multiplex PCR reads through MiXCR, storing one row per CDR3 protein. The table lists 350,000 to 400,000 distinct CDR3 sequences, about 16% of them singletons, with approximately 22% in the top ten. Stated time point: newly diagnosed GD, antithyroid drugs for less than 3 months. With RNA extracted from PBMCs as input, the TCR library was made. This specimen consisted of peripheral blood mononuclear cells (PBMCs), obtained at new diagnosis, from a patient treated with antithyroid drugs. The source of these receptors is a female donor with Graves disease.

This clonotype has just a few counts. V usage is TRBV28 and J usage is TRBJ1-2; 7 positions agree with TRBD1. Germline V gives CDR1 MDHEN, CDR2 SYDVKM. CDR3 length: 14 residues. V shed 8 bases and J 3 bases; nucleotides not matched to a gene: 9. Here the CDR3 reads CASAPGDRDYGYTF. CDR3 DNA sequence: TGTGCCAGCGCCCCTGGGGACAGAGACTATGGCTACACCTTC.

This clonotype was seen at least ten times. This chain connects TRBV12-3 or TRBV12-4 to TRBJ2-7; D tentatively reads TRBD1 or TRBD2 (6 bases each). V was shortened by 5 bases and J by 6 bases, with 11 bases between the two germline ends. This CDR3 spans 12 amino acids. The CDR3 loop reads CASSPSGAEQYF. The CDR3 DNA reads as TGTGCCAGCAGTCCGTCGGGGGCCGAGCAGTACTTC.

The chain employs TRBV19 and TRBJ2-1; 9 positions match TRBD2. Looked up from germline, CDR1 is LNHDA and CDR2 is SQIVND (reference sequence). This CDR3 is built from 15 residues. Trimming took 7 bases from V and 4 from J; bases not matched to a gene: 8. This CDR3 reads CASIGPSGTYNEQFF. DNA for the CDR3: TGTGCCAGTATTGGTCCTAGCGGGACATACAATGAGCAGTTCTTC.

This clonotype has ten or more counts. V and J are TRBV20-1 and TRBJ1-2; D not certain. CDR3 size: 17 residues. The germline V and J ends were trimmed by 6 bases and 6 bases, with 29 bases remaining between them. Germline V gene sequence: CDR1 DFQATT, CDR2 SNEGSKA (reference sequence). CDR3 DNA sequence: TGCAGTGCCGCACCGGTTCTTAAGTTAGGTGATAAGGATGGCTACACCTTC. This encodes CSAAPVLKLGDKDGYTF.

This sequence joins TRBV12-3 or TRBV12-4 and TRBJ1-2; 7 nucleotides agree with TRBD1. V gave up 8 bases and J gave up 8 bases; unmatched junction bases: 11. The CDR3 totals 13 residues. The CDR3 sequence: CASAIWTGGGYTF. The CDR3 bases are TGTGCCAGCGCGATCTGGACAGGTGGCGGCTACACCTTC.